This T cell receptor beta chain was captured by sequencing in a study of regulatory and conventional T cells in RAG deficiency. Findings and limits, study-wide: Treg unique TCR beta sequences were 90 to 100-fold fewer in Omenn syndrome and CID/AS patients than controls. Control T-cell subsets had markedly higher Shannon entropy and lower Simpson indices than RAG-deficient patients. Omenn patients showed >75% Treg-Tconv overlap and shorter CDR3 lengths.

Only one count was recorded for this clone. Its specificity is not known. Here immunoSEQ multiplex PCR was the method, and the copy in TCRdb shows in-frame clones only, minus some. This repertoire shows 20,000 to 25,000 clones, almost 96% found once; its top ten account for around 1.2%. The sorted conventional CD4+ T cells were CD25-low and CD127-high, with genomic DNA sequenced. V was trimmed by 3 bases and J by 2 bases, leaving 13 bases between them. There are 15 residues in the CDR3. Germline V gene data show CDR1 as MNHEY and CDR2 as SVGAGI. The data were also submitted as part of a second study, on regulatory T cells. That work states: Primers: 52 TRBV forward and 13 TRBJ reverse. In patients, unique TRB V-J pairs were restricted and V/J usage skewed, especially in Tregs.

This TCR was sampled from a human donor in good health. The V gene is TRBV6-5, the J gene TRBJ1-2; D remains ambiguous. The sample taken for sequencing was CD25- CD4+ T cells sorted from blood. The CDR3 sequence is CASSYLTTANYGYTF. The CDR3 bases are TGTGCCAGCAGTTATTTGACAACCGCAAACTATGGCTACACCTTC.